This T cell receptor beta chain was obtained from a study of Graves' ophthalmopathy and Graves' hyperthyroidism. General study findings and limits: The authors also found most expanded thyroid clonotypes above 0.001 frequency in blood.

This clonotype turned up a few times. What it recognizes is unknown. Amplification from RNA transcripts yielded the TCR beta CDR3 regions. First-round RT-PCR relied on HTBI primers, and a second-round multiplex PCR came next. TCRdb re-called the multiplex PCR reads through MiXCR, storing one row per CDR3 protein. The sample holds some 410,000 distinct CDR3 sequences, about 21% seen once. Germline V CDR1 and CDR2: MNHNS, SASEGT. The CDR3 covers 16 residues. V lost 3 bases to trimming and J lost 6 bases, with 18 bases between them. Enrolled hyperthyroidism patients had a new diagnosis, a duration under 2 months, and an age of 18 to 65. Uncontrolled infections, other autoimmune diseases, pregnancy or lactation barred patients from enrollment. The authors isolated PBMCs from 10 ml of fresh peripheral blood.

The clonotype comes from a woman aged 18-29 years with stable Graves' hyperthyroidism. The specimen was peripheral blood. The chain carries TRBV6-1 and TRBJ1-5; D may be TRBD1 (6 bases). CDR3 residues: CASSDDGTNPSQPQHF. CDR3 sequence (DNA): TGTGCCAGCAGTGATGACGGGACAAATCCAAGTCAGCCCCAGCATTTT.